A selection of T cell receptor beta chains follows, all from one sample in a study of OX40 agonist ivuxolimab in advanced cancers. Generated by immunoSEQ multiplex PCR, the TCRdb table keeps only in-frame clones and is missing some. The sample holds about 58,000 clones, 90% to 95% seen once. The sample in question was CD4+ or CD8+ T cells sorted from blood, obtained in a trial of the OX40 agonist ivuxolimab. All receptors derive from an adult with an advanced solid tumor such as melanoma, head and neck, liver or kidney cancer. CDR3s include the opening cysteine and the closing phenylalanine or tryptophan. A D gene is named only where the DNA matches it firmly. Only part of the rows carry a size: once, few, many, or a class if the clone is expanded.

TRBV2,TRBJ2-5,-,TRBD2,TGTGCCAGCAAGGGTATGAGCGGGAGGGCCCTGGAGACCCAGTACTTC,CASKGMSGRALETQYF
TRBV30,TRBJ1-4,-,-,TGTGCCTACCAAACAGGGCCCAGTAATGAAAAACTGTTTTTT,CAYQTGPSNEKLFF
TRBV28,TRBJ1-4,-,TRBD1,TGTGCCAGCAGTTCCCTCACAGGGGGAGAAAAACTGTTTTTT,CASSSLTGGEKLFF
TRBV6-1,TRBJ1-5,-,TRBD1,TGTGCCAGCAGTCTCGAACAGGGGGCAAATCAGCCCCAGCATTTT,CASSLEQGANQPQHF
TRBV6-5,TRBJ1-5,-,TRBD1,TGTGCCAGCAGTCGGGACAGGGGGTATCAGCCCCAGCATTTT,CASSRDRGYQPQHF
TRBV6-1,TRBJ1-1,-,TRBD1,TGTGCCAGCCTCATAAGGGGGCGCGGTCATACTGAAGCTTTCTTT,CASLIRGRGHTEAFF
TRBV11-2,TRBJ2-5,-,-,TGTGCCAGCAGCTTAGATCGCACCCAAGAGACCCAGTACTTC,CASSLDRTQETQYF
TRBV2,TRBJ1-5,-,-,TGTGCCAGCAGTTGGACACTTGGCAATCAGCCCCAGCATTTT,CASSWTLGNQPQHF
TRBV7-3,TRBJ2-5,-,-,TGTGCCAGCAGCTTGGAGGGTCACGGGCAAGAGACCCAGTACTTC,CASSLEGHGQETQYF
TRBV2,TRBJ2-5,-,-,TGTGCCAGCAGTGACAGGCGACGAGAGACCCAGTACTTC,CASSDRRRETQYF
TRBV6-4,TRBJ2-7,-,TRBD1,TGTGCCAGCAGTGACCCGGACAGGAAGTTCGAGCAGTACTTC,CASSDPDRKFEQYF
TRBV2,TRBJ2-6,-,-,TGTGCCAGCAGGGGCATTCGGGGGCCTGGGGCCAACGTCCTGACTTTC,CASRGIRGPGANVLTF
TRBV6-5,TRBJ1-4,-,-,TGTGCCAGCAGCCCAACAGGAACAACTAATGAAAAACTGTTTTTT,CASSPTGTTNEKLFF
TRBV4-3,TRBJ1-1,-,-,TGCGCCAGCAGCCAAGTTTTGGGGGTAACTGAAGCTTTCTTT,CASSQVLGVTEAFF
TRBV7-2,TRBJ2-7,-,TRBD2,TGTGCCAGCAGCTTAGCATCGACTAGCGGGGGGGCACTGTACTTC,CASSLASTSGGALYF
TRBV11-2,TRBJ2-7,once,-,TGTGCCAGCAGCCCAGGGGGGAGCTCCTACGAGCAGTACTTC,CASSPGGSSYEQYF
TRBV2,TRBJ1-3,-,-,TGTGCCAGCAGTGAAGCTGGTGGAAACACCATATATTTT,CASSEAGGNTIYF
TRBV6-5,TRBJ2-2,-,-,TGTGCCAGCAGTTACGGAGCGTCTCCGAACACCGGGGAGCTGTTTTTT,CASSYGASPNTGELFF
TRBV6-1,TRBJ2-1,-,TRBD1,TGTGCCAGCAGTTGGACAGGCGGGTCCTACAATGAGCAGTTCTTC,CASSWTGGSYNEQFF
TRBV7-9,TRBJ2-3,-,TRBD2,TGTAGCGGGGGCTTTAGCACAGATACGCAGTATTTT,CSGGFSTDTQYF
TRBV10-3,TRBJ2-4,-,-,TGTGCCATCAGCCTGGGGGACATTCAGTACTTC,CAISLGDIQYF
TRBV11-2,TRBJ2-7,-,-,TGTGCCAGCAGCTTAGGTCCTAGCGAGGCCTACGAGCAGTACTTC,CASSLGPSEAYEQYF
TRBV18,TRBJ2-2,once,TRBD1,TGTGCCAGCTCACTCGGGACAGGGGCGAACACCGGGGAGCTGTTTTTT,CASSLGTGANTGELFF
TRBV7-3,TRBJ2-5,-,TRBD1,TGTGCCAGCAGCTTAACGGGACAGGGTGGGTCAGAGACCCAGTACTTC,CASSLTGQGGSETQYF
TRBV27,TRBJ2-4,-,-,TGTGCCAGCAGACCAGAGATCCGGGGTACCAAAAACATTCAGTACTTC,CASRPEIRGTKNIQYF
TRBV4-3,TRBJ2-3,-,-,TGCGCCAGCAGCCGTGTCGGTAGCACAGATACGCAGTATTTT,CASSRVGSTDTQYF
TRBV2,TRBJ2-3,-,-,TGTGCCAGCAGTGAACTGCAGGTTGGGGATACGCAGTATTTT,CASSELQVGDTQYF
TRBV5-8,TRBJ2-3,-,TRBD1,TGTGCCAGCAACGATGCAGGGGGCGGATGGGATACGCAGTATTTT,CASNDAGGGWDTQYF
TRBV5-3,TRBJ2-7,-,TRBD2,TGTGCCAGAAGCGGGGGACTAGCGGGATCTCGGGCCTACGAGCAGTACTTC,CARSGGLAGSRAYEQYF
TRBV10-3,TRBJ1-6,once,-,TGTGCCATCAGTGAGTCAAGGGTCACAGCTAATTCACCCCTCCACTTT,CAISESRVTANSPLHF
TRBV7-9,TRBJ2-1,-,-,TGTGCCAGCAGCAACAGGGACAATGAGCAGTTCTTC,CASSNRDNEQFF
TRBV7-8,TRBJ1-2,-,-,TGTGCCAGCAGCTTAGCCCCCGAGGACCCCTATGGCTACACCTTC,CASSLAPEDPYGYTF
TRBV29-1,TRBJ2-7,few,TRBD2,TGCAGCGTTGAATTAACTAGCGGGTTATCCTACGAGCAGTACTTC,CSVELTSGLSYEQYF
TRBV18,TRBJ2-1,-,TRBD2,TGTGCCAGCTCACCACTTGGACTAGCGGGCCCGGGGGGGCAGTTCTTC,CASSPLGLAGPGGQFF
TRBV7-8,TRBJ2-7,-,TRBD1,TGTGCCAGCAGCTATTTATCCGGGACAGCTTACTCCTACGAGCAGTACTTC,CASSYLSGTAYSYEQYF
TRBV27,TRBJ2-2,-,TRBD1,TGTGCCAGTAGCCGACAGGGGAACACCGGGGAGCTGTTTTTT,CASSRQGNTGELFF
TRBV27,TRBJ2-2,-,-,TGTGCCAGCAGTTTGTCCGGGACAAATCCCCGGGGGGAGCTGTTTTTT,CASSLSGTNPRGELFF
TRBV4-3,TRBJ1-6,-,-,TGCGCCAGCAGCCAAGAGGTAGGGGGGAATTCACCCCTCCACTTT,CASSQEVGGNSPLHF
TRBV15,TRBJ2-2,-,-,TGTGCCACCAGCGGCGACACCGGGGAGCTGTTTTTT,CATSGDTGELFF
TRBV6-6,TRBJ1-1,few,-,TGTGCCAGCAGTTACTCGACAGTTATGAACACTGAAGCTTTCTTT,CASSYSTVMNTEAFF
TRBV28,TRBJ2-7,-,TRBD2,TGTGCCAGCAGCCAACTAGCGGGAGGCTTTGCCGAGCAGTACTTC,CASSQLAGGFAEQYF